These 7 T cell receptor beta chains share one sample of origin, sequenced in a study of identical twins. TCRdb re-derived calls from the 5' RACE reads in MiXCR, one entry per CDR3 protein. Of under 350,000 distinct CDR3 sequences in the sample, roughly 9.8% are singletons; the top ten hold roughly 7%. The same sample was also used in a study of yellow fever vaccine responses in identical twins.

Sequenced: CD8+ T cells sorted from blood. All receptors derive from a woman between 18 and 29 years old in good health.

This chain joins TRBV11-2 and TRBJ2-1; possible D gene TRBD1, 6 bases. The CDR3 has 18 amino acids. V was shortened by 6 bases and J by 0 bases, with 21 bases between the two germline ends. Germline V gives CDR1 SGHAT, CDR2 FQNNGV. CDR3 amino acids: CASRDRGQGHFSYNEQFF. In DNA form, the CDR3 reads TGTGCCAGCAGGGATAGGGGCCAGGGGCATTTCTCCTACAATGAGCAGTTCTTC.

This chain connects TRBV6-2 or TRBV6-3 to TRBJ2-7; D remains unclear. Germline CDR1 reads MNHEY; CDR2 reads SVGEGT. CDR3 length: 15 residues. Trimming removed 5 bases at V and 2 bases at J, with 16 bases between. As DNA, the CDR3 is TGTGCCAGCAGTCCAGCTTACGGGCTAGCCTACGAGCAGTACTTC. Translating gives CASSPAYGLAYEQYF.

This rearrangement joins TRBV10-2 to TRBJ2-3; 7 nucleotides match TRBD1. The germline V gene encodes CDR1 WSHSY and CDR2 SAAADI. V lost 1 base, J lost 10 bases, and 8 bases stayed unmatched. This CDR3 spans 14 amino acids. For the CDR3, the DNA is TGCGCCAGCAGTGAGTGGACAGGCGAGGTCGCGCAGTATTTT. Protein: CASSEWTGEVAQYF.

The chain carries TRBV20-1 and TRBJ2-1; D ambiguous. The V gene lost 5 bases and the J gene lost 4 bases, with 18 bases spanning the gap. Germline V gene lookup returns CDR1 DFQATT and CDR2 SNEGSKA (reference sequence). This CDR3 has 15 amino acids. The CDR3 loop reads CSAPPGAVAYNEQFF. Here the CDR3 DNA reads TGCAGTGCTCCCCCCGGAGCAGTGGCATACAATGAGCAGTTCTTC.

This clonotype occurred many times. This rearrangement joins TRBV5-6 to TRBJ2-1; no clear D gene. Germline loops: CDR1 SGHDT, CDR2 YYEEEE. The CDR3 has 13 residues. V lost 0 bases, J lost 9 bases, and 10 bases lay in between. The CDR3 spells CASSLVGDGEQFF. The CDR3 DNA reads TGTGCCAGCAGCTTGGTAGGCGATGGTGAGCAGTTCTTC.

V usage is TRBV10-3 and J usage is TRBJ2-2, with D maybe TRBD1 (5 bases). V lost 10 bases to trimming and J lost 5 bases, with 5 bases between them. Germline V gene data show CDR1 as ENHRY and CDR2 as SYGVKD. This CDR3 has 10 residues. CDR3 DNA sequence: TGTGCCACAGGGACCGGGGAGCTGTTTTTT. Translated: CATGTGELFF.

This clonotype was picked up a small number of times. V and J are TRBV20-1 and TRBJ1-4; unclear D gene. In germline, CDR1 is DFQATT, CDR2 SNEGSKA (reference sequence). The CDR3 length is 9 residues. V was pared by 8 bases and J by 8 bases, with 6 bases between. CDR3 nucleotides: TGCAGTTTAGGGGAAAAACTGTTTTTT. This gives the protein CSLGEKLFF.